Listed here are 29 T cell receptor beta chains from one sample, sequenced in a study of HIV-infected patients and healthy controls (TCRdb year 2014). Libraries were prepared through 5' RACE. Sequenced using an Illumina MiSeq. The raw public reads went through TCRdb reprocessing: fastp at Q25, MiXCR clone calling, in-frame beta chains kept. Records with the same CDR3 protein are collapsed into one entry carrying the most frequent genes and DNA. Recorded for this sample are fewer than 20,000 distinct CDR3 sequences; roughly a fifth of them occurred a single time. The ten largest clonotypes hold roughly a third of the sample. Sequencing was carried out using CD8+ T cells from blood. Every receptor here comes from a human donor in good health.

This clonotype was detected only a few times. This chain connects TRBV7-8 to TRBJ2-3, with 11 bases fitting TRBD1. V was pared by 5 bases and J by 3 bases, with 10 bases of the junction left unmatched. Germline loops: CDR1 SGHVS, CDR2 FQNEAQ. There are 17 residues in the CDR3. For the CDR3, the DNA is TGTGCCAGCAGCATGGACAGGGGGCCGACGGGAACAGATACGCAGTATTTT. This sequence encodes CASSMDRGPTGTDTQYF.

This clonotype was picked up many times. The chain recombines TRBV7-9 with TRBJ2-7; 7 nucleotides match TRBD1. V was clipped by 5 bases and J by 5 bases; unmatched bases: 9. This CDR3 has 14 amino acids. Germline values: CDR1 SEHNR, CDR2 FQNEAQ (reference sequence). The CDR3 bases are TGTGCCAGCAGCCCCTTGACAGGGTACAACGAGCAGTACTTC. This encodes CASSPLTGYNEQYF. Full variable domain (remainder filled in from reference TRBV7-9 and TRBJ2-7): DTGVSQNPRHKITKRGQNVTFRCDPISEHNRLYWYRQTLGQGPEFLTYFQNEAQLEKSRLLSDRFSAERPKGSFSTLEIQRTEQGDSAMYLCASSPLTGYNEQYFGPGTRLTVT.

This chain joins TRBV20-1 and TRBJ2-1; 12 bases match TRBD1. CDR3 length equals 16 residues. J gave up 9 bases and V 1 base, and 10 bases lay outside the gene matches. The germline V gene has CDR1 DFQATT and CDR2 SNEGSKA (reference sequence). CDR3 amino acids: CSARGDRGRVGIEQFF. In DNA form, the CDR3 reads TGCAGTGCTAGAGGGGACAGGGGGCGGGTCGGTATTGAGCAGTTCTTC.

This clonotype was found many times. The chain recombines TRBV18 with TRBJ2-1; D gene uncertain. The CDR3 is 13 amino acids. V dropped 1 base and J dropped 7 bases, with 8 bases sitting between them. Germline V CDR1 and CDR2: KGHSH, LQKENI. The CDR3 here is CASSPQGRNEQFF. The CDR3 DNA sequence: TGTGCCAGCTCACCACAGGGTAGGAATGAGCAGTTCTTC.

The V gene is TRBV30, the J gene TRBJ1-6; D not certain. Per the germline V gene, CDR1 is GTSNPN and CDR2 is SVGIG (reference sequence). Trimming stripped 0 bases from V and 10 bases from J, with 16 bases between. CDR3 length: 15 residues. The CDR3 reads CAWSVGRTGGSPLHF. CDR3 nucleotide sequence: TGTGCCTGGAGTGTGGGAAGGACCGGAGGGTCACCCCTCCACTTT.

This clonotype has more than one count but fewer than ten. CDR3 region: CASSYSRGAYEQYF. The CDR3 DNA reads as TGCGCCAGCAGCTATTCCCGGGGGGCCTACGAGCAGTACTTC. The rearrangement joins TRBV5-1 to TRBJ2-7; 7 bases agree with TRBD2. This CDR3 contains 14 residues. CDR1 and CDR2 (germline): SGHRS, YFSETQ. V lost 3 bases and J lost 2; bases outside the gene matches: 5.

This clonotype came up many times. This chain joins TRBV3-1 and TRBJ2-1; 7 nucleotides align to TRBD2. The J segment lost 6 bases and the V segment lost 0 bases, leaving 11 bases of the junction unmatched. This CDR3 region has 17 residues. Per the germline V gene, CDR1 is LGHDT and CDR2 is YNNKEL (reference sequence). CDR3 sequence: CASSQDPSGSFLNEQFF. The CDR3 DNA sequence: TGTGCCAGCAGCCAAGATCCTAGCGGCTCCTTTCTCAATGAGCAGTTCTTC.

The genes are TRBV6-1 and TRBJ1-5; D gene unclear. The V and J ends lost 3 bases and 1 base respectively, with 13 bases between them. This CDR3 contains 16 residues. Germline loops: CDR1 MNHNS, CDR2 SASEGT. DNA of the CDR3: TGTGCCAGCAGTGATAGACGGATTAGCAGCAATCAGCCCCAGCATTTT. This codes for CASSDRRISSNQPQHF.

The chain links TRBV5-1 to TRBJ2-7; a weak D match, TRBD2 (5 bases). Germline V gene sequence: CDR1 SGHRS, CDR2 YFSETQ. The CDR3 extends over 12 amino acids. Trimming took off 2 bases at V and 6 bases at J, with 9 bases between the two ends. The CDR3 coding sequence is TGCGCCAGCAGCTTCGGAGGTATCGAGCAGTACTTC. This translates into CASSFGGIEQYF.

This clonotype was observed at least ten times. The chain combines TRBV4-1 with TRBJ2-5; TRBD2 agrees at 11 bases. The CDR3 loop spans 17 amino acids. CDR1 and CDR2 (germline): MGHRA, YSYEKL. Trimming removed 3 bases from V and 2 bases from J; junction bases left unmatched: 8. CDR3 residues: CASSHRIAGGRQETQYF. DNA for the CDR3: TGCGCCAGCAGCCACAGAATAGCGGGAGGGCGGCAAGAGACCCAGTACTTC.

The chain couples TRBV10-2 to TRBJ2-5; D tentatively fits TRBD1 or TRBD2 (5 bases each). Germline CDR1 reads WSHSY; CDR2 reads SAAADI. The CDR3 has 13 residues. Trimming stripped 6 bases from V and 10 bases from J, with 18 bases between. In nucleotides, the CDR3 is TGCGCCAGCAGGAGGGGCCAAAACGTGGACCAGTACTTC. Its protein is CASRRGQNVDQYF.

The chain is built from TRBV12-3 or TRBV12-4 and TRBJ2-1; the match to TRBD2 covers 9 bases. This CDR3 contains 15 residues. Losses at the gene ends were 1 base for V and 7 bases for J; bases not matched to a gene: 5. CDR3 residues: CASSLVAGVGNEQFF. The CDR3 coding sequence is TGTGCCAGCAGTTTAGTAGCGGGAGTAGGTAATGAGCAGTTCTTC.

A few counts support this clonotype. The rearrangement joins TRBV5-6 to TRBJ2-7; 7 bases map to TRBD1. Germline V gene sequence: CDR1 SGHDT, CDR2 YYEEEE. J was trimmed by 5 bases and V by 4 bases; bases with no gene match: 9. There are 14 residues in the CDR3. CDR3 loop: CASSEYNRGNEQYF. In nucleotides, the CDR3 is TGTGCCAGCAGCGAGTACAACAGGGGTAACGAGCAGTACTTC. The variable domain in full, completed from reference TRBV5-6 and TRBJ2-7, reads DAGVTQSPTHLIKTRGQQVTLRCSPKSGHDTVSWYQQALGQGPQFIFQYYEEEERQRGNFPDRFSGHQFPNYSSELNVNALLLGDSALYLCASSEYNRGNEQYFGPGTRLTVT.

This clonotype is a singleton in its sample. A much larger clonotype is one base distant, so this may be a read error. The chain links TRBV7-9 to TRBJ2-1; unclear D gene. Germline CDR1 SEHNR, CDR2 FQNEAQ (reference sequence). The V gene lost 5 bases and the J gene lost 10 bases, with 15 bases spanning the gap. The CDR3 sequence is 13 residues long. The CDR3 DNA sequence: TGTGCCAGCAGCCCTTACCATATAGGGGAGCAGTTCTTC. The encoded protein is CASSPYHIGEQFF.

This clonotype was detected only a few times. The conserved phenylalanine or tryptophan is not found at the CDR3 terminus, so this likely reflects a read error. As DNA, the CDR3 is TGTGCCAGCAGCGTAGGCGGGGGCGGGGAGCAGTACTTA. As protein: CASSVGGGGEQYL. This rearrangement joins TRBV9 to TRBJ2-7; maybe TRBD2 (7 bases). CDR1 and CDR2 (germline): SGDLS, YYNGEE. The CDR3 runs to 13 residues. Trimming shortened V by 0 bases and J by 7 bases, and 11 bases separated the two germline ends.

J is TRBJ2-5 and V is TRBV19; D gene unclear. From germline, CDR1 is LNHDA and CDR2 SQIVND (reference sequence). This CDR3 has 15 amino acids. V was shortened by 1 base and J by 2 bases, with 11 bases between the two germline ends. In DNA form, the CDR3 reads TGTGCCAGTAGTATAGGGTACGCGCGGCAAGAGACCCAGTACTTC. Protein product: CASSIGYARQETQYF.

This clonotype was detected a few times. V gene TRBV2 combines with J gene TRBJ1-4; 7 nucleotides line up with TRBD1. Trimming removed 1 base from V and 8 bases from J; junction bases left unmatched: 4. The CDR3 consists of 14 residues. Germline CDR1 SNHLY, CDR2 FYNNEI. The chain's CDR3 is CASSEETGSEKLFF. CDR3 DNA sequence: TGTGCCAGCAGTGAAGAGACAGGGAGCGAAAAACTGTTTTTT.

The V call is TRBV7-9, the J call TRBJ1-2; D is undetermined. Germline V gene lookup returns CDR1 SEHNR and CDR2 FQNEAQ (reference sequence). V lost 2 bases and J lost 0, with 13 bases in between. CDR3 length equals 16 residues. DNA of the CDR3: TGTGCCAGCAGCTTACCAGGAAGTTTTTCTAACTATGGCTACACCTTC. This translates into CASSLPGSFSNYGYTF. Based on the CDR3 plus reference TRBV7-9 and TRBJ1-2, the full variable domain is DTGVSQNPRHKITKRGQNVTFRCDPISEHNRLYWYRQTLGQGPEFLTYFQNEAQLEKSRLLSDRFSAERPKGSFSTLEIQRTEQGDSAMYLCASSLPGSFSNYGYTFGSGTRLTVV.

CDR3 loop: CASSGRGTLDEQFF. CDR3 nucleotides: TGTGCCAGCAGCGGGAGGGGGACTCTCGATGAGCAGTTCTTC. V is TRBV13 and J is TRBJ2-1; perhaps TRBD2 as D (7 bases). Germline V CDR1 and CDR2: PRHDT, FYEKMQ (reference sequence). The CDR3 is made up of 14 amino acids. Trimming removed 5 bases at V and 8 bases at J, with 16 bases between.

This clonotype was recorded a few times. The rearrangement joins TRBV6-1 to TRBJ1-6; D gene unclear. The CDR3 extends over 16 amino acids. Trimming removed 2 bases at V and 7 bases at J, with 15 bases between. Germline assignment: CDR1 MNHNS and CDR2 SASEGT. The CDR3 DNA reads TGTGCCAGCAGTGAATATATGGAGGCAGCAAATTCACCCCTCCACTTT. It encodes CASSEYMEAANSPLHF.

By share, this clonotype ranks as medium-sized. The chain recombines TRBV4-1 with TRBJ2-3, with D possibly matching TRBD2 (6 bases). CDR1 is MGHRA, CDR2 YSYEKL, per germline. This CDR3 has 18 amino acids. The V and J ends lost 0 bases and 2 bases respectively, with 18 bases between them. The CDR3 bases are TGCGCCAGCAGCCAAGATCCCCTGCCGGGACTTCCCACAGATACGCAGTATTTT. It translates to CASSQDPLPGLPTDTQYF.

This clonotype was recorded at least ten times. The rearrangement uses TRBV6-2 or TRBV6-3 and TRBJ1-1; D not resolved. There are 14 residues in the CDR3. The ends were cut back, 7 bases at V and 4 bases at J, with 16 bases in the middle. CDR1 and CDR2 from the germline V gene are MNHEY and SVGEGT. CDR3 protein: CASTLAGRGTEAFF. The CDR3 DNA sequence: TGTGCCAGCACCTTGGCAGGTCGTGGCACTGAAGCTTTCTTT.

This clonotype was recorded at least ten times. The chain uses TRBV11-2 and TRBJ1-2; D is uncertain. CDR1 and CDR2 (germline): SGHAT, FQNNGV. This CDR3 region has 13 residues. The V and J ends lost 0 bases and 3 bases respectively, with 5 bases between them. CDR3 bases: TGTGCCAGCAGCTTAGACGGAGACTATGGCTACACCTTC. It is translated as CASSLDGDYGYTF. The variable domain in full, completed from reference TRBV11-2 and TRBJ1-2, reads EAGVAQSPRYKIIEKRQSVAFWCNPISGHATLYWYQQILGQGPKLLIQFQNNGVVDDSQLPKDRFSAERLKGVDSTLKIQPAKLEDSAVYLCASSLDGDYGYTFGSGTRLTVV.

This clonotype turned up a few times. This sequence joins TRBV18 and TRBJ2-3, with a possible D match to TRBD2 (5 bases). V dropped 3 bases and J dropped 2 bases, with 12 bases sitting between them. This CDR3 is 15 amino acids long. CDR1 KGHSH and CDR2 LQKENI come from the germline V gene. CDR3 region: CASSPTGGPTDTQYF. DNA of the CDR3: TGTGCCAGCTCACCGACTGGAGGTCCCACAGATACGCAGTATTTT. Together with reference TRBV18 and TRBJ2-3, the CDR3 gives the full variable domain: NAGVMQNPRHLVRRRGQEARLRCSPMKGHSHVYWYRQLPEEGLKFMVYLQKENIIDESGMPKERFSAEFPKEGPSILRIQQVVRGDSAAYFCASSPTGGPTDTQYFGPGTRLTVL.

J is TRBJ2-1 and V is TRBV2; D not resolved. With 3 bases removed from V and 2 bases from J, the gap between germline ends came to 5 bases. CDR3 length: 13 amino acids. Looked up from germline, CDR1 is SNHLY and CDR2 is FYNNEI. CDR3 in amino acids: CASSDAAYNEQFF. The CDR3 region has the DNA TGTGCCAGCAGTGATGCGGCCTACAATGAGCAGTTCTTC.

This clonotype was detected ten times or more. The chain is built from TRBV7-9 and TRBJ1-6; D unresolved. Trimming pared 6 bases from V and 2 bases from J, leaving 8 bases between. This CDR3 is built from 14 residues. Germline V gene sequence: CDR1 SEHNR, CDR2 FQNEAQ (reference sequence). CDR3 residues: CASRAGAYNSPLHF. DNA of the CDR3: TGTGCCAGCAGGGCAGGAGCCTATAATTCACCCCTCCACTTT.

This clonotype appeared a few times. V gene TRBV5-5 combines with J gene TRBJ2-3; perhaps TRBD2 as D (5 bases). CDR3 size: 16 residues. In germline, CDR1 is SGHKS, CDR2 YYEKEE (reference sequence). The V end lost 3 bases, the J end lost 3 bases, and 17 bases lay between the germline ends. In nucleotides, the CDR3 is TGTGCCAGCAGCTCCACAACTAGGATATTAACAGATACGCAGTATTTT. It encodes CASSSTTRILTDTQYF.

This clonotype came up many times. The genes are TRBV6-5 and TRBJ2-5, with D perhaps given as TRBD1 or TRBD2 (5 bases each). Germline values: CDR1 MNHEY, CDR2 SVGAGI. CDR3 size: 14 residues. The ends were cut back, 0 bases at V and 0 bases at J, with 5 bases in the middle. CDR3 DNA: TGTGCCAGCAGTTACTCGGGACACCAAGAGACCCAGTACTTC. Its translation is CASSYSGHQETQYF.

This clonotype has only a few counts. The V and J genes are TRBV6-2 or TRBV6-3 and TRBJ2-3, with D tentatively TRBD2 (6 bases). V was shortened by 6 bases and J by 2 bases, with 21 bases between the two germline ends. Germline CDR1 MNHEY, CDR2 SVGEGT. This CDR3 is 17 amino acids long. This CDR3 reads CASSPFGTGLSTDTQYF. CDR3 in DNA: TGTGCCAGCAGCCCTTTTGGCACGGGACTTTCCACAGATACGCAGTATTTT.